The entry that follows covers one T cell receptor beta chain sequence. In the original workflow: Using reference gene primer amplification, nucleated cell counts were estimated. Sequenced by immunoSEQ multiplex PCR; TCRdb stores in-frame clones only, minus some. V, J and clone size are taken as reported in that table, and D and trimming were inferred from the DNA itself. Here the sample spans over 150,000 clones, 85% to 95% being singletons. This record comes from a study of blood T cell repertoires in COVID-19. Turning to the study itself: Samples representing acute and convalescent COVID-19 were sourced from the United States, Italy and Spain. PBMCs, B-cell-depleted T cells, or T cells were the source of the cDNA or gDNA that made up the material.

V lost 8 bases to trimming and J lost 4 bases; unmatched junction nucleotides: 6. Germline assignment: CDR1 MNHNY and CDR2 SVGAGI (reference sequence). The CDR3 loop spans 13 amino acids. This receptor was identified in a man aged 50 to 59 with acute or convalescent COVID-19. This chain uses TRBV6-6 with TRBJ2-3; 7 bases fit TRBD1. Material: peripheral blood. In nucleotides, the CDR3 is TGTGCCAGCGGGACAGTCTTGGCAGATACGCAGTATTTT. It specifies CASGTVLADTQYF.